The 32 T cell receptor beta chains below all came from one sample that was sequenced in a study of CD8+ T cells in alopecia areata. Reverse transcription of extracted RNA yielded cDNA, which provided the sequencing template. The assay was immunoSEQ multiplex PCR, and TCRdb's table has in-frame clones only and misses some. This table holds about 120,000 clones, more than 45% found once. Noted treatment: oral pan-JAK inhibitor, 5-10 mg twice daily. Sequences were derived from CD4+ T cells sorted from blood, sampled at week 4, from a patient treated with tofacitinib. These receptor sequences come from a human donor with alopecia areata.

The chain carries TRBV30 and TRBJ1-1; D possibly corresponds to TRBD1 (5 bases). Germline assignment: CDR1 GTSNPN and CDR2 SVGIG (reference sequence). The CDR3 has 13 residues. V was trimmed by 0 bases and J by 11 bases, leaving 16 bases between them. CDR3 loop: CAWSVVRVRMAFF. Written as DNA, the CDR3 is TGTGCCTGGAGTGTTGTCAGGGTGAGGATGGCTTTCTTT. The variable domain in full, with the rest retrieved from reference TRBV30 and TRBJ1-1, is SQTIHQWPATLVQPVGSPLSLECTVEGTSNPNLYWYRQAAGRGLQLLFYSVGIGQISSEVPQNLSASRPQDRQFILSSKKLLLSDSGFYLCAWSVVRVRMAFFGQGTRLTVV.

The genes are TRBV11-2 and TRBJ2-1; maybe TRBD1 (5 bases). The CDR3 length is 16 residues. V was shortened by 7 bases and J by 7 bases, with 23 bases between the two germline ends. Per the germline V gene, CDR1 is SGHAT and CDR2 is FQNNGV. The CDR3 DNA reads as TGTGCCAGCACCCCGGGTAAGGGGTCCCTCAAAAATGAGCAGTTCTTC. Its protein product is CASTPGKGSLKNEQFF.

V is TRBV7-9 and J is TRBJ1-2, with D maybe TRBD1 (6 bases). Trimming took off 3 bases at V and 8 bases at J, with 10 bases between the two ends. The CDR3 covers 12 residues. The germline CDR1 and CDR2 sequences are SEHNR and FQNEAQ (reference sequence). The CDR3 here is CASSFGQSGYTF. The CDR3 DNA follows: TGTGCCAGCAGCTTCGGACAGAGCGGCTACACCTTC.

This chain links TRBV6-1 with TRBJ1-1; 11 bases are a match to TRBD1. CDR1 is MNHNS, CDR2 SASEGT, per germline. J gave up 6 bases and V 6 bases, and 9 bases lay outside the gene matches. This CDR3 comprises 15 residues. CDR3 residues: CASRSPGQGVPEAFF. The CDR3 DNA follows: TGTGCCAGCAGATCGCCGGGACAGGGGGTCCCTGAAGCTTTCTTT.

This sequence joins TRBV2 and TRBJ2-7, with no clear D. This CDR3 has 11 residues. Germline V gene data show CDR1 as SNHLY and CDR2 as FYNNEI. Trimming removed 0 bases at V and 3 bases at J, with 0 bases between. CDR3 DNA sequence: TGTGCCAGCAGTGAAGCCTACGAGCAGTACTTC. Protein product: CASSEAYEQYF.

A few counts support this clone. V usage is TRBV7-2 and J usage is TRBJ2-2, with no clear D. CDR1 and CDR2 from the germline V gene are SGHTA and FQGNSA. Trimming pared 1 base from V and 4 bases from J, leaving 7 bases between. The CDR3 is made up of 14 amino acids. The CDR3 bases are TGTGCCAGCAGCTTAGACTGGGGCACCGGGGAGCTGTTTTTT. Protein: CASSLDWGTGELFF.

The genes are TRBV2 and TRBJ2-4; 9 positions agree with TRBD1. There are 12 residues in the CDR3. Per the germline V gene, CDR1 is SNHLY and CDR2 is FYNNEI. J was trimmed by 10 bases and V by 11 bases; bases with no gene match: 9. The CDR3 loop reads CAGGGTGNIQYF. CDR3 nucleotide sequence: TGTGCCGGAGGGGGGACAGGGAATATTCAGTACTTC.

CDR3 sequence reads: CASSPKAGGKTGELFF. The CDR3 coding sequence is TGTGCCAGCAGCCCCAAGGCTGGCGGGAAAACCGGGGAGCTGTTTTTT. The V gene is TRBV11-2, the J gene TRBJ2-2, with TRBD2 as a possible D gene (6 bases). This CDR3 region has 16 residues. Trimming cost V 5 bases and J 5 bases, with 18 bases left between them. Germline V gives CDR1 SGHAT, CDR2 FQNNGV.

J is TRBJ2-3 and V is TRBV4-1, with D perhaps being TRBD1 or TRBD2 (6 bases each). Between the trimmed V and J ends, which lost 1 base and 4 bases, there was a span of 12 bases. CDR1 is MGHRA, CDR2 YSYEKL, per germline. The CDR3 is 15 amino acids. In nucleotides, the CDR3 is TGCGCCAGCAGCCAAGGGAGGGGGGAGGCAGATACGCAGTATTTT. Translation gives CASSQGRGEADTQYF.

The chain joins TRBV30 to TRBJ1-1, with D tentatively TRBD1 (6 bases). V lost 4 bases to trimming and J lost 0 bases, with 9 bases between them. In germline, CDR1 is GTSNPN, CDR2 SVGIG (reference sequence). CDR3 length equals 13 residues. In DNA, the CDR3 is TGTGCCTGGACCGCAGGGGTGAACACTGAAGCTTTCTTT. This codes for CAWTAGVNTEAFF. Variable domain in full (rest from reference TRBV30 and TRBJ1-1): SQTIHQWPATLVQPVGSPLSLECTVEGTSNPNLYWYRQAAGRGLQLLFYSVGIGQISSEVPQNLSASRPQDRQFILSSKKLLLSDSGFYLCAWTAGVNTEAFFGQGTRLTVV.

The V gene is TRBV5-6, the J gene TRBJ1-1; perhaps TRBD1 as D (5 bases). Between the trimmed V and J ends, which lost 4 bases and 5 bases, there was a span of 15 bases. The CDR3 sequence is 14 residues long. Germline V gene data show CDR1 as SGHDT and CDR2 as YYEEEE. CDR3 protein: CASSRAGFRTEAFF. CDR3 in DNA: TGTGCCAGCAGCCGCGCAGGGTTTCGGACTGAAGCTTTCTTT.

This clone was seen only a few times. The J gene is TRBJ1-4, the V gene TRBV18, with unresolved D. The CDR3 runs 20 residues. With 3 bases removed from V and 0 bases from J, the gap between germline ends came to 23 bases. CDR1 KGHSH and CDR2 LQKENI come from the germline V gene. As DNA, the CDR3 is TGTGCCAGCTCACCTATCACCCCGGCCCACAGTTCCACAACTAATGAAAAACTGTTTTTT. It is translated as CASSPITPAHSSTTNEKLFF.

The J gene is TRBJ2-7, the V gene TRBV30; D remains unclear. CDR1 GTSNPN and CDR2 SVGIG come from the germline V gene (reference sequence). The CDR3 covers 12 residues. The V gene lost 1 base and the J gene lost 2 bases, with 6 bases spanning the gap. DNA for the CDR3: TGTGCCTGGAGTGCGTCCGCCTACGAGCAGTACTTC. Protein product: CAWSASAYEQYF. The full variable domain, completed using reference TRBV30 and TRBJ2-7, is SQTIHQWPATLVQPVGSPLSLECTVEGTSNPNLYWYRQAAGRGLQLLFYSVGIGQISSEVPQNLSASRPQDRQFILSSKKLLLSDSGFYLCAWSASAYEQYFGPGTRLTVT.

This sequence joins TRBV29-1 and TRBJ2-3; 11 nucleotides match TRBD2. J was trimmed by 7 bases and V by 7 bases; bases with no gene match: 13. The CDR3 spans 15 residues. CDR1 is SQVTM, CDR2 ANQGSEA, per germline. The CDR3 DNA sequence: TGCAGCGCGAGCACTAGCGGGGGACCCGGACATACGCAGTATTTT. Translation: CSASTSGGPGHTQYF.

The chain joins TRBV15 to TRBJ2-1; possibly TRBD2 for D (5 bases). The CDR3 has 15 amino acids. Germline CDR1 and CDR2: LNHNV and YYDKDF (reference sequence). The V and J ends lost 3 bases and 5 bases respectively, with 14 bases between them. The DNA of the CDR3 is TGTGCCACCAGCAGGGTCATCGGGGAAAACAATGAGCAGTTCTTC. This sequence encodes CATSRVIGENNEQFF.

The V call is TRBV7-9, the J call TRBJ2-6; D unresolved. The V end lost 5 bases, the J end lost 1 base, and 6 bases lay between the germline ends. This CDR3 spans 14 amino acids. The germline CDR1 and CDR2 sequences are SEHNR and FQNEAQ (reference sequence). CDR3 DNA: TGTGCCAGCAGCGGCCAGTCTGGGGCCAACGTCCTGACTTTC. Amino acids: CASSGQSGANVLTF.

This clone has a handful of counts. CDR3 nucleotides: TGCGCCAGCAGTGATTCTGGGCCACCCTTCGACACAGATACGCAGTATTTT. Its protein is CASSDSGPPFDTDTQYF. The chain combines TRBV10-1 with TRBJ2-3; D remains unclear. CDR3 length: 17 amino acids. From germline, CDR1 is WNHNN and CDR2 SYGVQD (reference sequence). Trimming stripped 3 bases from V and 2 bases from J, with 18 bases between.

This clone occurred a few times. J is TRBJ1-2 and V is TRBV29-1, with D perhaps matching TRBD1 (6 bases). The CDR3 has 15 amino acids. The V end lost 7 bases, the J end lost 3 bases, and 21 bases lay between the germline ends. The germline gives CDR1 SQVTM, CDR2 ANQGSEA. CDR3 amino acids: CSADSGAANHYGYTF. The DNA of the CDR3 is TGCAGCGCAGACTCAGGGGCGGCAAATCACTATGGCTACACCTTC.

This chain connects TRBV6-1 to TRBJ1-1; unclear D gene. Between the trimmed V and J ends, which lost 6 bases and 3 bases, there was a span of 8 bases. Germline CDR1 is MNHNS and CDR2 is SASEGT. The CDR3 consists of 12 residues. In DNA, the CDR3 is TGTGCCAGCAGCCACAGAGACACTGAAGCTTTCTTT. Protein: CASSHRDTEAFF.

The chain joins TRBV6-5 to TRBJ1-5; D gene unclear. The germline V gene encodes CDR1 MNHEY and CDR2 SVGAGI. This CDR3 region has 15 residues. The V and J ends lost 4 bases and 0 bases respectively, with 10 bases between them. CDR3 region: CASSFHYYSNQPQHF. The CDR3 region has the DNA TGTGCCAGCAGTTTCCACTATTATAGCAATCAGCCCCAGCATTTT.

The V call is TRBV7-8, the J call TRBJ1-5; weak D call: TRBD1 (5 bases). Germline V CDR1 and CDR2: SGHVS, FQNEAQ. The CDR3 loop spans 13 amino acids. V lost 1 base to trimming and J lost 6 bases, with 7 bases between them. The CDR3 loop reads CASSLGGGQPQHF. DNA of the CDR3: TGTGCCAGCAGCTTAGGTGGGGGTCAGCCCCAGCATTTT. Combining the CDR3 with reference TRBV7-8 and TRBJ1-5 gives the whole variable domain GAGVSQSPRYKVAKRGQDVALRCDPISGHVSLFWYQQALGQGPEFLTYFQNEAQLDKSGLPSDRFFAERPEGSVSTLKIQRTQQEDSAVYLCASSLGGGQPQHFGDGTRLSIL.

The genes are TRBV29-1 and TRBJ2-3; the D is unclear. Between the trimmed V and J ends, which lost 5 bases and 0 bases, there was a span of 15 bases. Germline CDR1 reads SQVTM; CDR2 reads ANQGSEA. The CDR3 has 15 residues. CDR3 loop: CSVRPARPSTDTQYF. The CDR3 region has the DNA TGCAGCGTTCGGCCGGCGCGCCCTAGCACAGATACGCAGTATTTT.

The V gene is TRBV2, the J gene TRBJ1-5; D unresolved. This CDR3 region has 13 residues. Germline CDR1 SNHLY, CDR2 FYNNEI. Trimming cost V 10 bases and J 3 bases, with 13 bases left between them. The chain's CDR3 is CATHLSTNQPQHF. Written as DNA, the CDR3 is TGTGCCACCCACCTCAGCACCAATCAGCCCCAGCATTTT.

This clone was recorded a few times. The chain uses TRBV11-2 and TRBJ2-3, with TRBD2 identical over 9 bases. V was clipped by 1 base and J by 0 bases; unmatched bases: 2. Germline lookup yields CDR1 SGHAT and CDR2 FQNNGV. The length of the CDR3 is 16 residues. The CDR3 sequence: CASSLGAGGSTDTQYF. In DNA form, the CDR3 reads TGTGCCAGCAGCTTAGGAGCGGGGGGAAGCACAGATACGCAGTATTTT.

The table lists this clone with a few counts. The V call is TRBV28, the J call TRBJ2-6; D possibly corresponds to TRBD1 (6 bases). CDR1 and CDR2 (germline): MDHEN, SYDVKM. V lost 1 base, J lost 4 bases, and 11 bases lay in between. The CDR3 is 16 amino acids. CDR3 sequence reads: CASSLSQGTGANVLTF. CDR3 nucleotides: TGTGCCAGCAGTTTATCTCAGGGGACCGGGGCCAACGTCCTGACTTTC. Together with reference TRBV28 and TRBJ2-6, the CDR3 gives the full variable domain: DVKVTQSSRYLVKRTGEKVFLECVQDMDHENMFWYRQDPGLGLRLIYFSYDVKMKEKGDIPEGYSVSREKKERFSLILESASTNQTSMYLCASSLSQGTGANVLTFGAGSRLTVL.

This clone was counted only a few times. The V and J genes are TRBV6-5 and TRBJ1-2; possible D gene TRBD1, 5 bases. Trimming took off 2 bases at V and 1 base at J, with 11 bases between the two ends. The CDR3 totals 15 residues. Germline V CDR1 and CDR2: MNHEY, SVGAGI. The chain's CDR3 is CASSYQGSFNYGYTF. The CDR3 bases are TGTGCCAGCAGTTACCAGGGTTCTTTTAACTATGGCTACACCTTC.

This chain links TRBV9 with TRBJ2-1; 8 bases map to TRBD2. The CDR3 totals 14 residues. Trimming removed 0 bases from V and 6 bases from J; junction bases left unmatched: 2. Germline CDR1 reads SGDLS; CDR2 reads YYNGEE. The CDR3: CASSVGGTSNEQFF. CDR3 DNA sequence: TGTGCCAGCAGCGTAGGGGGGACTAGCAATGAGCAGTTCTTC.

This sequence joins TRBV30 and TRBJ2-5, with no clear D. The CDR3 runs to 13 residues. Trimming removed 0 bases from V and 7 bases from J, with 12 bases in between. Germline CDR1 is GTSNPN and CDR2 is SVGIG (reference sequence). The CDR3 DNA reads TGTGCCTGGAGTGTATATCCGAAGGGGACCCAGTACTTC. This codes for CAWSVYPKGTQYF.

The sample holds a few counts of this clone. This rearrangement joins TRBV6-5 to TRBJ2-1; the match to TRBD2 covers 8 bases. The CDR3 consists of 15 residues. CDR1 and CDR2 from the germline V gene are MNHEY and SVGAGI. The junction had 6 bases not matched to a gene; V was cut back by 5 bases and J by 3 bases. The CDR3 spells CASSRTSGFYNEQFF. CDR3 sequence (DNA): TGTGCCAGCAGTCGCACTAGCGGATTCTACAATGAGCAGTTCTTC.

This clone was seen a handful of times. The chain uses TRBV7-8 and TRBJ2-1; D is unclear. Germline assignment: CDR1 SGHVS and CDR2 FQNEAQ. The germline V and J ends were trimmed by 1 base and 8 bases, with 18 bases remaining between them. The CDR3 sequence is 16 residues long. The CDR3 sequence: CASSLDRRSLRDEQFF. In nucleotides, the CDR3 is TGTGCCAGCAGCTTAGATCGACGTAGCCTAAGGGATGAGCAGTTCTTC.

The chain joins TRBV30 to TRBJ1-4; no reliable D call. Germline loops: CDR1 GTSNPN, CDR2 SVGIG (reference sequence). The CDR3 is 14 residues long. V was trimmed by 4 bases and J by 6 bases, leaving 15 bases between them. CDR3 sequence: CAWNLPGLYEKLFF. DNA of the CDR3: TGTGCCTGGAATCTGCCGGGCCTATATGAAAAACTGTTTTTT.

The CDR3 spells CASADPRRGNEQFF. Written as DNA, the CDR3 is TGTGCCAGCGCGGACCCCCGCAGGGGCAATGAGCAGTTCTTC. The V and J genes are TRBV6-6 and TRBJ2-1, with a weak D call TRBD1 (6 bases). This CDR3 has 14 residues. V was pared by 8 bases and J by 6 bases, with 17 bases between. Per the germline V gene, CDR1 is MNHNY and CDR2 is SVGAGI (reference sequence).